This record looks at one T cell receptor (beta chain) sequence and its context. The antigen is not known. The data were produced by immunoSEQ multiplex PCR, yet TCRdb's version contains in-frame clones alone and is incomplete. This sample carries fewer than 30,000 clones, around 81% of them seen once, and the ten largest clones take roughly 0.9%. Germline values: CDR1 SEHNR, CDR2 FQNEAQ (reference sequence). Trimming removed 8 bases at V and 5 bases at J, with 16 bases between. This CDR3 comprises 14 residues. The data were taken from a study of monozygotic twins with cystic fibrosis. Notes on the study in general: J usage was most co-twin-similar in 8 of 16 pairs, V in 13.

The sequence was obtained from a girl aged 2 to 10 with cystic fibrosis. This chain links TRBV7-9 with TRBJ2-1; D might be TRBD2 (5 bases). Sequences were obtained from blood. This CDR3 is CASLSSGLDNEQFF. The DNA for the CDR3 is TGTGCCAGCCTCTCCAGCGGATTAGACAATGAGCAGTTCTTC.